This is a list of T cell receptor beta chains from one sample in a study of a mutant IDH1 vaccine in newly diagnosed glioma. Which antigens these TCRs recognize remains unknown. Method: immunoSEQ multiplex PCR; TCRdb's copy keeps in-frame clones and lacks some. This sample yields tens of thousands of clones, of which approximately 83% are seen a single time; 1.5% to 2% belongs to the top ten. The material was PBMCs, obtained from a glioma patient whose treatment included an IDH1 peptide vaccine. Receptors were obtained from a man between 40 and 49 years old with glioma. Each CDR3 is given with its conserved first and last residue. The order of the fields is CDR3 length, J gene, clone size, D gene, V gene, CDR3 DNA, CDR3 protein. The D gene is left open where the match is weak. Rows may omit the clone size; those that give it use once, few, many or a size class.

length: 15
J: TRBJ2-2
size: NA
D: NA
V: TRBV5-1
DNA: TGCGCCAGCAGCGTCTCGGGACAGAACACCGGGGAGCTGTTTTTT
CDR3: CASSVSGQNTGELFF

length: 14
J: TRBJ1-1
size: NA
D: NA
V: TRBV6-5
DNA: TGTGCCAGCAGTTACGCCCACAAGAACACTGAAGCTTTCTTT
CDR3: CASSYAHKNTEAFF

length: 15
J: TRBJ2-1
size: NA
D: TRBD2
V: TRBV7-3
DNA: TGTGCCAGCAGCTCCGGGACTAGCGGGAAGGATGAGCAGTTCTTC
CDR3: CASSSGTSGKDEQFF

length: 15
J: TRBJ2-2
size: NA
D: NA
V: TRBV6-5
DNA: TGTGCCAGCAGTTTGCAGGGGACGTTCACCGGGGAGCTGTTTTTT
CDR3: CASSLQGTFTGELFF

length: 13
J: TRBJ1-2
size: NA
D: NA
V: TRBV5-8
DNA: TGTGCCAGCAGCTTGCCTCAGGGACGCGGCTACACCTTC
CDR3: CASSLPQGRGYTF

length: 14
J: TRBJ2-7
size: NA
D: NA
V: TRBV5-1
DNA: TGCGCCAGCAGCCTGCGTGCCGGGGTAGGTGAGCAGTACTTC
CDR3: CASSLRAGVGEQYF

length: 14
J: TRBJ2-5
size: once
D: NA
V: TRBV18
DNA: TGTGCCAGCTCACCACCGAACAGCCAAGAGACCCAGTACTTC
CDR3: CASSPPNSQETQYF

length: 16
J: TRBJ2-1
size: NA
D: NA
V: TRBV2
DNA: TGTGCCAGCAGTCGGCTGCTTTCTAGCCGCCTCAATGAGCAGTTCTTC
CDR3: CASSRLLSSRLNEQFF

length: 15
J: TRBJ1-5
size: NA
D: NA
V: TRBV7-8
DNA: TGTGCCAGCAGCTTAGAGGGCAGGGGCACGCAGCCCCAGCATTTT
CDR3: CASSLEGRGTQPQHF

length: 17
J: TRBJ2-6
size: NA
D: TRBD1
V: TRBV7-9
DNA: TGTGCCAGCAGCCCCCGGACAGGGCTCTCTGGGGCCAACGTCCTGACTTTC
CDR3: CASSPRTGLSGANVLTF

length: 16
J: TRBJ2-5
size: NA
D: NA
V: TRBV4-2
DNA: TGTGCCAGCAGCCAGGGAGGGGGCCGATCGAGGGAGACCCAGTACTTC
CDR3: CASSQGGGRSRETQYF

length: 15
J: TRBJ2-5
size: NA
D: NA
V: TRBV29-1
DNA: TGCAGCGTTGCCTCAGGGGGGGGACTCCAAGAGACCCAGTACTTC
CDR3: CSVASGGGLQETQYF

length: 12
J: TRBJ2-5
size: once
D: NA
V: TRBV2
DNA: TGTGCCAGCAACTCCCTAATAAAGACCCAGTACTTC
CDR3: CASNSLIKTQYF

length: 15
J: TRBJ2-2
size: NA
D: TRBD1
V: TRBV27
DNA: TGTGCCAGCAGTCCGAGGACAGGGGGCACCGGGGAGCTGTTTTTT
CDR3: CASSPRTGGTGELFF

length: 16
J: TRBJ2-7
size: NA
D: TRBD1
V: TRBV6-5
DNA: TGTGCCAGCAGTTTGATGTTAGGGACAGGGCCTGGCGAGCAGTACTTC
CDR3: CASSLMLGTGPGEQYF

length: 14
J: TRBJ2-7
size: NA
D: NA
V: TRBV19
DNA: TGTGCCAGTAGCACTACCGGGATGCCCTACGAGCAGTACTTC
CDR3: CASSTTGMPYEQYF

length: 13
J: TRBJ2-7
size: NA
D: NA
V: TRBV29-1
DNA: TGCAGCGTTCGACAGGGAGGCTCCTACGAGCAGTACTTC
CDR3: CSVRQGGSYEQYF

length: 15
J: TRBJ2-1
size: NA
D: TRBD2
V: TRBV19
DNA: TGTGCCAGTATTGATCTAGCGGTATCCGGCAATGAGCAGTTCTTC
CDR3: CASIDLAVSGNEQFF

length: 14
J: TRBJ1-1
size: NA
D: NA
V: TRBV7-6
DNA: TGTGCCAGCAGCTTAGAGGTCATGAACACTGAAGCTTTCTTT
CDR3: CASSLEVMNTEAFF

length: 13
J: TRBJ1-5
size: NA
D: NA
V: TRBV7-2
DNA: TGTGCCAGCAGCTTAACAGGGCGGGAGCCCCAGCATTTT
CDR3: CASSLTGREPQHF

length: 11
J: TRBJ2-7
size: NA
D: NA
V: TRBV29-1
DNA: TGCAGCGTTCCCGGGGGCCACGAGCAGTACTTC
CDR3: CSVPGGHEQYF

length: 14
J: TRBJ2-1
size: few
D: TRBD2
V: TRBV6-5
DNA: TGTGCCAGCCACGGTGGAAGCGGGAAGAATGAGCAGTTCTTC
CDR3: CASHGGSGKNEQFF

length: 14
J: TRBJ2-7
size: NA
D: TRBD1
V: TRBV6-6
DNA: TGTGCCAGCAGTTCACCGGACAGGAGCTACGAGCAGTACTTC
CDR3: CASSSPDRSYEQYF

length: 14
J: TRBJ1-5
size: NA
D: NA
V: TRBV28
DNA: TGTGCCGTCATCAAGGGGGGGTTGAATCAGCCCCAGCATTTT
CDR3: CAVIKGGLNQPQHF

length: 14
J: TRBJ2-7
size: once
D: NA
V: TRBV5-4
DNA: TGTGCCAGCAGCGCCAAGACTGGCTTCTACGAGCAGTACTTC
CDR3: CASSAKTGFYEQYF

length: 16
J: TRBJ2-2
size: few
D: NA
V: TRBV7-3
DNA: TGTGCCAGCAGCTCTACTCCGGCGACTACCCCCGGGGAGCTGTTTTTT
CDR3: CASSSTPATTPGELFF

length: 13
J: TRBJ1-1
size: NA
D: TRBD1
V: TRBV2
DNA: TGTGCCAGCAGGGTAATAGGACAGGGTGAAGCTTTCTTT
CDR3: CASRVIGQGEAFF

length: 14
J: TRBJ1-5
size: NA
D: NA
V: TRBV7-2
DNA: TGTGCCAGCAGCTGGGCAGTCGGGGCTCAGCCCCAGCATTTT
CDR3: CASSWAVGAQPQHF

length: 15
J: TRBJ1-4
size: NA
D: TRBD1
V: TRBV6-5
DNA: TGTGCCAGCAAGGGACAGGGTGCAACTAATGAAAAACTGTTTTTT
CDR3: CASKGQGATNEKLFF

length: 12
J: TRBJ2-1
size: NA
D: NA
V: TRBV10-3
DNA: TGTGCCATCAGTGGCAGGGACGATGAGCAGTTCTTC
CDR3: CAISGRDDEQFF

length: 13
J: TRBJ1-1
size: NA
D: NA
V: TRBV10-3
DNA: TGTGCCATCAGTGACAGGACAAACTCGGCCGCTTTCTTT
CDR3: CAISDRTNSAAFF